This T cell receptor beta chain was sequenced in a study of blood T cells in healthy people across ages. The CDR3 consists of 17 residues. Germline V gene data show CDR1 as SGHAT and CDR2 as FQDESV (reference sequence). J was trimmed by 2 bases and V by 5 bases; bases with no gene match: 12. Using a J-beta primer mix together with a sample-barcoded 5' primer, a second PCR was run for about 6 to 12 cycles. TCRdb redid the calling of the 5' RACE reads with MiXCR, one entry per CDR3 protein. The sample comprises 590,000 or so distinct CDR3 sequences, around 31% of which are singletons, and about 15% rests with the top ten.

The chain recombines TRBV11-1 with TRBJ2-5; 9 bases line up with TRBD2. Sequenced material: blood. The source of this sequence is a woman aged 80 or over in good health. The chain's CDR3 is CASSPSSSGSGQETQYF. The CDR3 DNA reads as TGTGCCAGCAGCCCCTCGAGTAGCGGGAGCGGGCAAGAGACCCAGTACTTC.